The rows below give T cell receptor beta chains drawn from one sample of a study of blood T cell repertoires in COVID-19. The repertoire was sequenced with immunoSEQ multiplex PCR; TCRdb's copy has only in-frame clones and lacks some. The sample has roughly 200,000 clones; roughly 89% are singletons. The specimen sequenced was peripheral blood. These receptors originate from a man aged 35 to 55 with acute or convalescent COVID-19. Both conserved end residues are part of each CDR3. Each record gives: V gene, clone size, J gene, D gene, CDR3 protein, CDR3 DNA. The D gene is left open where the match is weak. Expanded clones get a size class; other rows say once, few or many, or leave the size out.

>TRBV6-5|NA|TRBJ2-5|TRBD1
CASSLTGDPETQYF
TGTGCCAGCAGTTTAACAGGGGACCCAGAGACCCAGTACTTC
>TRBV4-1|NA|TRBJ1-4|NA
CASSQDAAEKLFF
TGCGCCAGCAGCCAAGATGCGGCGGAAAAACTGTTTTTT
>TRBV4-1|once|TRBJ2-1|TRBD2
CASSQDPLAVDEQFF
TGCGCCAGCAGCCAAGATCCCCTAGCGGTTGATGAGCAGTTCTTC
>TRBV11-2|NA|TRBJ1-5|TRBD1
CASSRDRANQPQHF
TGTGCCAGCAGCAGGGACAGGGCTAATCAGCCCCAGCATTTT
>TRBV5-6|NA|TRBJ1-6|TRBD1
CASSLGDRGLNSPLHF
TGTGCCAGCAGCTTGGGCGACAGGGGGCTCAATTCACCCCTCCACTTT
>TRBV7-9|few|TRBJ1-2|NA
CASSLRQGYGYTF
TGTGCCAGCAGCTTGAGGCAGGGCTATGGCTACACCTTC
>TRBV10-3|NA|TRBJ1-5|TRBD1
CAIRGQADQPQHF
TGTGCCATCAGGGGACAGGCGGATCAGCCCCAGCATTTT
>TRBV14|NA|TRBJ1-2|TRBD1
CASSQENRGYGYTF
TGTGCCAGCAGCCAAGAAAACAGGGGGTATGGCTACACCTTC
>TRBV19|NA|TRBJ1-1|NA
CASSIGNTEAFF
TGTGCCAGTAGTATCGGGAACACTGAAGCTTTCTTT
>TRBV9|NA|TRBJ2-3|TRBD2
CASSVGGRAGSSTDTQYF
TGTGCCAGCAGCGTAGGGGGGAGGGCCGGTTCGTCAACAGATACGCAGTATTTT
>TRBV3-1/TRBV3-2|many|TRBJ2-5|TRBD2
CASSQGLAGSQETQYF
TGTGCCAGCAGCCAAGGGCTAGCGGGGAGCCAAGAGACCCAGTACTTC
>TRBV20-1|once|TRBJ1-1|NA
CSASRGIEGEAFF
TGCAGTGCTAGTAGGGGGATAGAGGGAGAAGCTTTCTTT
>TRBV6-5|NA|TRBJ1-1|TRBD1
CASSRDRWGYTEAFF
TGTGCCAGCAGCCGGGACAGATGGGGGTATACTGAAGCTTTCTTT
>TRBV2|NA|TRBJ1-2|TRBD1
CASRDRGDGYTF
TGTGCCAGCCGGGACAGGGGCGACGGCTACACCTTC
>TRBV19|once|TRBJ1-4|NA
CASSTGPRAREKLFF
TGTGCCAGTAGTACCGGGCCCAGGGCAAGGGAAAAACTGTTTTTT
>TRBV30|NA|TRBJ1-2|NA
CSVGRGYGYTF
TGTTCCGTGGGTAGAGGCTATGGCTACACCTTC
>TRBV5-1|NA|TRBJ1-2|TRBD1
CASSGQAESYGYTF
TGCGCCAGCAGCGGACAGGCGGAAAGCTATGGCTACACCTTC
>TRBV7-8|NA|TRBJ2-3|NA
CASSLVGSDTQYF
TGTGCCAGCAGCTTAGTCGGGTCAGATACGCAGTATTTT
>TRBV2|once|TRBJ1-6|NA
CASSLSAYNSPLHF
TGTGCCAGCAGCCTCAGCGCCTATAATTCACCCCTCCACTTT
>TRBV14|NA|TRBJ2-1|NA
CASSPTHNEQFF
TGTGCCAGCAGCCCGACTCACAATGAGCAGTTCTTC
>TRBV7-3|NA|TRBJ1-1|NA
CASSLRGGTEAFF
TGTGCCAGCAGCTTAAGAGGAGGCACTGAAGCTTTCTTT
>TRBV18|NA|TRBJ1-1|TRBD1
CASSPGGEGATNTEAFF
TGTGCCAGCTCACCCGGCGGCGAGGGGGCCACTAACACTGAAGCTTTCTTT
>TRBV7-8|NA|TRBJ2-1|TRBD1
CASSLVTGLKPHEQFF
TGTGCCAGCAGCTTAGTGACAGGGCTCAAACCCCATGAGCAGTTCTTC
>TRBV6-5|NA|TRBJ1-1|NA
CASRDTDTEAFF
TGTGCCAGCAGGGACACAGACACTGAAGCTTTCTTT
>TRBV9|NA|TRBJ2-2|NA
CASSDRPNTGELFF
TGTGCCAGCAGCGACAGGCCGAACACCGGGGAGCTGTTTTTT
>TRBV9|NA|TRBJ2-3|NA
CASSVFSGGATDTQYF
TGTGCCAGCAGCGTATTTTCTGGGGGGGCCACAGATACGCAGTATTTT
>TRBV5-1|NA|TRBJ2-2|NA
CASRPGLGNTGELFF
TGCGCCAGCAGGCCGGGACTGGGAAACACCGGGGAGCTGTTTTTT
>TRBV28|NA|TRBJ1-2|NA
CASSSLRAGGYTF
TGTGCCAGCAGTTCCCTCAGGGCAGGTGGCTACACCTTC
>TRBV5-5|NA|TRBJ2-2|NA
CASSLNREYTGELFF
TGTGCCAGCAGCTTGAACAGGGAGTACACCGGGGAGCTGTTTTTT
>TRBV6-6|NA|TRBJ1-2|NA
CASSVAGAGANYGYTF
TGTGCCAGCAGTGTCGCGGGGGCAGGTGCTAACTATGGCTACACCTTC
>TRBV6-2/TRBV6-3|NA|TRBJ2-5|TRBD2
CASSFALSRGGTQETQYF
TGTGCCAGCAGCTTCGCCCTCTCGCGGGGGGGCACCCAAGAGACCCAGTACTTC
>TRBV10-1|once|TRBJ1-4|TRBD1
CASSQSRGPNEKLFF
TGCGCCAGCAGTCAATCCAGGGGGCCGAATGAAAAACTGTTTTTT
>TRBV6-5|NA|TRBJ1-1|TRBD1
CASRGQGAKAFF
TGTGCCAGCAGGGGGCAGGGGGCAAAAGCTTTCTTT
>TRBV6-1|NA|TRBJ2-4|NA
CASSEAGHNLGGKNIQYF
TGTGCCAGCAGTGAAGCCGGCCACAATCTAGGGGGCAAAAACATTCAGTACTTC
>TRBV10-3|NA|TRBJ2-5|NA
CAISEGGGQETQYF
TGTGCCATCAGTGAAGGGGGTGGGCAAGAGACCCAGTACTTC
>TRBV21-1|NA|TRBJ1-4|NA
CASSKGSDRYGEKLFF
TGTGCCAGCAGCAAAGGATCGGACAGGTATGGTGAAAAACTGTTTTTT
>TRBV5-3|NA|TRBJ1-3|TRBD1
CARSRVGTGGTGNTIYF
TGTGCCAGAAGCCGGGTGGGGACAGGGGGCACAGGAAACACCATATATTTT
>TRBV6-5|NA|TRBJ1-1|NA
CASSYSGSQVTEAFF
TGTGCCAGCAGTTACTCAGGATCCCAGGTCACTGAAGCTTTCTTT
>TRBV9|NA|TRBJ1-5|NA
CASSVGQGFNQPQHF
TGTGCCAGCAGCGTAGGCCAGGGATTCAATCAGCCCCAGCATTTT
>TRBV2|NA|TRBJ1-5|NA
CASSGPNQPQHF
TGTGCCAGCAGTGGGCCAAATCAGCCCCAGCATTTT
>TRBV7-2|NA|TRBJ2-5|TRBD1
CASSPWTGGETQYF
TGTGCCAGCAGCCCCTGGACAGGGGGTGAGACCCAGTACTTC
>TRBV7-2|few|TRBJ1-6|NA
CASSFPSRIYNSPLHF
TGTGCCAGCAGCTTCCCCTCGAGGATCTATAATTCACCCCTCCACTTT
>TRBV19|once|TRBJ1-2|NA
CASSIGQTFYGYTF
TGTGCCAGTAGTATTGGACAGACCTTCTATGGCTACACCTTC
>TRBV5-1|NA|TRBJ2-3|NA
CASSLQTDTQYF
TGCGCCAGCAGCTTACAAACAGATACGCAGTATTTT
>TRBV19|NA|TRBJ1-5|TRBD1
CASRQTGGSNQPQHF
TGTGCCAGTAGACAGACAGGGGGTAGCAATCAGCCCCAGCATTTT
>TRBV30|NA|TRBJ2-5|TRBD2
CAWNGLAGGRETQYF
TGTGCCTGGAACGGGCTAGCGGGGGGGCGAGAGACCCAGTACTTC
>TRBV19|NA|TRBJ1-5|NA
CASSIVATNSQPQHF
TGTGCCAGTAGTATAGTGGCGACAAATTCACAACCCCAGCATTTT
>TRBV12-3/TRBV12-4|NA|TRBJ1-3|TRBD1
CASSPGGGNTIYF
TGTGCCAGCAGCCCAGGGGGTGGAAACACCATATATTTT
>TRBV29-1|NA|TRBJ1-1|NA
CSVLGQLNTEAFF
TGCAGCGTTCTGGGACAATTGAACACTGAAGCTTTCTTT
>TRBV3-1/TRBV3-2|NA|TRBJ2-3|TRBD2
CASSPSGGGGAGSEDTQYF
TGTGCCAGCAGCCCGTCCGGAGGCGGGGGGGCCGGATCCGAGGATACGCAGTATTTT
>TRBV19|NA|TRBJ2-1|NA
CASNQGSSYNEQFF
TGTGCCAGTAACCAGGGGAGCTCCTACAATGAGCAGTTCTTC
>TRBV7-9|NA|TRBJ1-5|NA
CASSLGGATQPQHF
TGTGCCAGCAGCTTAGGTGGGGCCACCCAGCCCCAGCATTTT
>TRBV27|NA|TRBJ2-5|TRBD1
CASSPGTGAAQETQYF
TGTGCCAGCAGTCCGGGGACAGGGGCCGCCCAAGAGACCCAGTACTTC
>TRBV19|NA|TRBJ1-5|NA
CASNSRGLVGQPQHF
TGTGCCAGTAACTCCAGGGGTTTGGTAGGTCAGCCCCAGCATTTT
>TRBV5-1|once|TRBJ2-6|NA
CASSLIEGAGANVLTF
TGCGCCAGCAGCTTGATAGAGGGCGCTGGGGCCAACGTCCTGACTTTC
>TRBV18|NA|TRBJ1-1|NA
CASSPTTSGAYEAFF
TGTGCCAGCTCACCAACCACGTCTGGGGCGTATGAAGCTTTCTTT
>TRBV5-6|NA|TRBJ1-4|TRBD1
CASSFGTGFEKLFF
TGTGCCAGCAGCTTCGGGACAGGGTTCGAAAAACTGTTTTTT